A single sample is the source of the 29 T cell receptor beta chains below, sequenced in a study of vaccination effects on CD4 cells after COVID-19 (dated by TCRdb to the early 2020s). The library was built by means of the immunoSEQ multiplex PCR assay. TCRdb mirrors the immuneACCESS table, restricted to in-frame sequences. Some clones are absent from its copies; in checked studies, under half trace to an unresolved V gene, and the reason for the others is unknown. The sample contains tens of thousands of clones, 76% of them found a single time. The ten largest clones add up to 0.8% to 1% of the sample. The antigens for these receptors are not known. In the ViraFEST assay, PBMC were stimulated with viral peptide pools, and antigen-specific CD4+ T cell clonotypes were then identified by expansion using TCR sequencing. After around 11 days of culture, CD4+ T cells were isolated with the EasySep CD4+ T cell isolation kit. Each participant got two doses of an mRNA SARS-CoV-2 vaccine, either BNT162b2 or mRNA-1273.

Sequenced here: CD4+ T cells from PBMCs cultured with HCoV-OC43 spike peptides, sampled after COVID-19 vaccination. Read against the paper, the sample's cell subset or site label means: HCoV-OC43 spike overlapping peptide pool stimulation. The receptors stem from a human donor who received a COVID-19 vaccine.

The genes are TRBV7-9 and TRBJ2-2; the match to TRBD1 covers 7 bases. The CDR3 covers 16 residues. Germline CDR1 reads SEHNR; CDR2 reads FQNEAQ (reference sequence). V was clipped by 8 bases and J by 0 bases; unmatched bases: 9. DNA for the CDR3: TGTGCCAGCGACAGGGCGTTGGCCGCGAACACCGGGGAGCTGTTTTTT. Protein product: CASDRALAANTGELFF.

The chain is built from TRBV11-1 and TRBJ2-1; D might be TRBD2 (7 bases). V lost 0 bases and J 14 bases, leaving 14 bases between the germline ends. Germline V gene data show CDR1 as SGHAT and CDR2 as FQDESV (reference sequence). There are 13 residues in the CDR3. Here the CDR3 DNA reads TGTGCCAGCAGCTTAGCGCGCGGGGGCGGTGAGTTCTTC. This encodes CASSLARGGGEFF.

The chain has TRBV30 and TRBJ1-2, with 11 bases that match TRBD1. Germline values: CDR1 GTSNPN, CDR2 SVGIG (reference sequence). J was trimmed by 4 bases and V by 3 bases; bases with no gene match: 19. The CDR3 extends over 19 amino acids. CDR3 DNA sequence: TGTGCCTGGAGCCCGAGTCGTGTGCTCGGGACAGGGGGTGCCTATGGCTACACCTTC. Translation: CAWSPSRVLGTGGAYGYTF. The entire variable domain, with the rest obtained from reference TRBV30 and TRBJ1-2, is as follows: SQTIHQWPATLVQPVGSPLSLECTVEGTSNPNLYWYRQAAGRGLQLLFYSVGIGQISSEVPQNLSASRPQDRQFILSSKKLLLSDSGFYLCAWSPSRVLGTGGAYGYTFGSGTRLTVV.

This clone was found a few times. The V gene is TRBV6-2 or TRBV6-3, the J gene TRBJ2-7; 12 bases line up with TRBD2. Trimming took 2 bases from V and 8 from J; bases not matched to a gene: 10. The germline V gene encodes CDR1 MNHEY and CDR2 SVGEGT. This CDR3 comprises 16 residues. The CDR3 region has the DNA TGTGCCAGCAGTTACACTAGCGGGGGGCCCCTTCGGAAGCAGTACGTC. Translated: CASSYTSGGPLRKQYV.

This clone was seen once. This sequence joins TRBV15 and TRBJ2-5; no clear D. Trimming cost V 5 bases and J 1 base, with 11 bases left between them. Germline V gene lookup returns CDR1 LNHNV and CDR2 YYDKDF (reference sequence). The CDR3 loop spans 14 amino acids. The CDR3 is CATSPMRSQETQYF. The CDR3 DNA sequence: TGTGCCACCAGCCCGATGCGCAGCCAAGAGACCCAGTACTTC.

The V gene is TRBV5-1, the J gene TRBJ2-4, with TRBD1 identical over 10 bases. The CDR3 has 14 residues. V gave up 3 bases and J gave up 7 bases; unmatched junction bases: 4. Germline lookup yields CDR1 SGHRS and CDR2 YFSETQ. The DNA for the CDR3 is TGCGCCAGCAGCTCAGGACAGGGGGTGAACATTCAGTACTTC. It translates to CASSSGQGVNIQYF.

The chain combines TRBV19 with TRBJ1-2, with D possibly TRBD1 on 5 matching bases. V dropped 5 bases and J dropped 8 bases, with 15 bases sitting between them. CDR3 size: 13 residues. CDR1 and CDR2 (germline): LNHDA, SQIVND (reference sequence). DNA of the CDR3: TGTGCCAGTAGTGATGTCGGGAAGGGGGGCTACACCTTC. Amino acid sequence: CASSDVGKGGYTF.

The chain joins TRBV3-1 (or the pseudogene TRBV3-2) to TRBJ1-4; tentatively, D is TRBD1 (6 bases). V was cut by 1 base and J by 12 bases, with 15 bases left in between. CDR3 length equals 14 residues. CDR1 is LGHDT, CDR2 YNNKEL, per germline (reference sequence). CDR3 nucleotides: TGTGCCAGCAGCCAAGCTATGCCGAGGGGGGAACTGTTTTTT. It yields the protein CASSQAMPRGELFF.

This chain links TRBV27 with TRBJ1-4; perhaps TRBD1 as D (6 bases). Trimming took 0 bases from V and 7 from J, leaving 15 bases between them. Germline CDR1 MNHEY, CDR2 SMNVEV (reference sequence). This CDR3 is 16 amino acids long. This CDR3 reads CASSLSIRRGVEKLFF. CDR3 bases: TGTGCCAGCAGTTTATCGATTCGCAGGGGAGTTGAAAAACTGTTTTTT.

The gene calls are TRBV6-5 and TRBJ2-1; no clear D gene. CDR1 is MNHEY, CDR2 SVGAGI, per germline. V dropped 2 bases and J dropped 8 bases, with 10 bases sitting between them. The CDR3 contains 13 residues. The CDR3 region has the DNA TGTGCCAGCAGTTACAATGGCATCCATGAGCAGTTCTTC. This translates into CASSYNGIHEQFF.

The chain employs TRBV7-9 and TRBJ1-1; D gene uncertain. Germline V gene lookup returns CDR1 SEHNR and CDR2 FQNEAQ (reference sequence). This CDR3 spans 15 amino acids. V was clipped by 1 base and J by 4 bases, with 13 bases between them. The CDR3: CASSLEAGRVTEAFF. The DNA for the CDR3 is TGTGCCAGCAGCTTAGAGGCAGGTCGAGTCACTGAAGCTTTCTTT.

The chain employs TRBV6-4 and TRBJ2-2, with D hard to call. Germline V gives CDR1 MRHNA, CDR2 SNTAGT. The CDR3 is 14 amino acids. V lost 6 bases and J lost 6, with 14 bases in between. CDR3 DNA: TGTGCCAGCAGCCCCCTAGACTCGCCCGGGGAGCTGTTTTTT. Translating it yields CASSPLDSPGELFF.

This sequence joins TRBV27 and TRBJ2-3; 8 positions agree with TRBD1. This CDR3 contains 14 residues. The germline gives CDR1 MNHEY, CDR2 SMNVEV (reference sequence). With 6 bases clipped from V and 2 bases from J, the junction kept 4 bases outside the gene matches. CDR3 protein: CASRRTGTTDTQYF. Here the CDR3 DNA reads TGTGCCAGCAGGCGGACAGGGACCACAGATACGCAGTATTTT.

The genes are TRBV24-1 and TRBJ2-6; D possibly corresponds to TRBD2 (5 bases). The CDR3 contains 15 residues. CDR1 KGHDR and CDR2 SFDVKD come from the germline V gene. V gave up 4 bases and J gave up 1 base, with 7 bases separating them. CDR3 amino acids: CATSDRTSGANVLTF. The DNA of the CDR3 is TGTGCCACCAGTGACCGGACTTCTGGGGCCAACGTCCTGACTTTC.

This chain links TRBV18 with TRBJ2-2; D is uncertain. CDR3 length: 15 residues. CDR1 and CDR2 from the germline V gene are KGHSH and LQKENI. V lost 3 bases, J lost 3 bases, and 11 bases lay in between. The CDR3 protein is CASSPNQQDTGELFF. In nucleotides, the CDR3 is TGTGCCAGCTCACCTAATCAACAAGACACCGGGGAGCTGTTTTTT.

V usage is TRBV2 and J usage is TRBJ1-6; no definite D call. The germline gives CDR1 SNHLY, CDR2 FYNNEI. With 6 bases removed from V and 9 bases from J, the gap between germline ends came to 15 bases. The CDR3 extends over 14 amino acids. The CDR3 bases are TGTGCCAGCAGGATACTGAACGAGGTTTCACCCCTCCACTTT. This translates into CASRILNEVSPLHF.

The gene calls are TRBV28 and TRBJ2-2; 8 bases match TRBD2. Per germline, CDR1 MDHEN and CDR2 SYDVKM. CDR3 length equals 18 residues. V shed 6 bases, J shed 0 bases, and the junction held 12 bases outside the gene matches. CDR3 sequence (DNA): TGTGCCAGCAGGGTCGATAGCGGGGTTGCAACGAACACCGGGGAGCTGTTTTTT. This encodes CASRVDSGVATNTGELFF.

J is TRBJ1-1 and V is TRBV5-1; TRBD1 is a possible D gene (5 bases). The CDR3 contains 15 residues. The V gene's germline CDR1 is SGHRS and CDR2 YFSETQ. Trimming took off 0 bases at V and 1 base at J, with 10 bases between the two ends. The CDR3 loop is CASSLAPGSNTEAFF. CDR3 in DNA: TGCGCCAGCAGCTTGGCCCCAGGGTCGAACACTGAAGCTTTCTTT. Based on the CDR3 plus reference TRBV5-1 and TRBJ1-1, the full variable domain is KAGVTQTPRYLIKTRGQQVTLSCSPISGHRSVSWYQQTPGQGLQFLFEYFSETQRNKGNFPGRFSGRQFSNSRSEMNVSTLELGDSALYLCASSLAPGSNTEAFFGQGTRLTVV.

The chain uses TRBV14 and TRBJ1-2; D ambiguous. Trimming took off 0 bases at V and 3 bases at J, with 11 bases between the two ends. CDR3 length: 15 residues. Germline CDR1 reads SGHDN; CDR2 reads FVKESK. DNA for the CDR3: TGTGCCAGCAGCCAAGACAGGTTCACTTACTATGGCTACACCTTC. Its protein is CASSQDRFTYYGYTF. Full variable domain (outside the CDR3, taken from reference TRBV14 and TRBJ1-2): EAGVTQFPSHSVIEKGQTVTLRCDPISGHDNLYWYRRVMGKEIKFLLHFVKESKQDESGMPNNRFLAERTGGTYSTLKVQPAELEDSGVYFCASSQDRFTYYGYTFGSGTRLTVV.

This chain uses TRBV6-5 with TRBJ2-7; TRBD1 aligns across 10 bases. The ends lost 8 bases at V and 0 bases at J; junction bases unmatched: 4. The V gene's germline CDR1 is MNHEY and CDR2 SVGAGI. This CDR3 comprises 14 residues. CDR3 in DNA: TGTGCCAGCTTGGACAGGGGGGGCTCCTACGAGCAGTACGTC. This translates into CASLDRGGSYEQYV.

The genes are TRBV5-5 and TRBJ2-3; no definite D call. The V end lost 5 bases, the J end lost 0 bases, and 13 bases lay between the germline ends. There are 15 residues in the CDR3. The germline V gene has CDR1 SGHKS and CDR2 YYEKEE (reference sequence). The CDR3 DNA sequence: TGTGCCAGCAGTAATGGGGTCTATAGCACAGATACGCAGTATTTT. Translation: CASSNGVYSTDTQYF.

V and J are TRBV6-6 and TRBJ1-2, with a weak D call TRBD1 (6 bases). CDR1 and CDR2 (germline): MNHNY, SVGAGI (reference sequence). The CDR3 extends over 12 amino acids. V dropped 6 bases and J dropped 4 bases, with 9 bases sitting between them. CDR3 protein: CASRGGPYGYTF. In DNA form, the CDR3 reads TGTGCCAGCAGAGGGGGACCCTATGGCTACACCTTC.

The rearrangement uses TRBV24-1 and TRBJ2-3; D not certain. The CDR3 consists of 15 residues. The V end lost 3 bases, the J end lost 0 bases, and 9 bases lay between the germline ends. Per the germline V gene, CDR1 is KGHDR and CDR2 is SFDVKD. The CDR3 nucleotides read TGTGCCACCAGTGATCTCGGCCAAAGCACAGATACGCAGTATTTT. Translated: CATSDLGQSTDTQYF.

This chain links TRBV5-4 with TRBJ2-5, with 13 nucleotides matching TRBD2. Germline-derived CDR1 and CDR2 are SGHNT and YYREEE (reference sequence). The CDR3 covers 15 residues. V was pared by 2 bases and J by 2 bases, with 0 bases of the junction left unmatched. The CDR3 bases are TGTGCCAGCAGCTTACTAGCGGGGGGGCAAGAGACCCAGTACTTC. Protein: CASSLLAGGQETQYF.

This rearrangement joins TRBV2 to TRBJ2-7, with a weak D call TRBD2 (5 bases). Germline CDR1 is SNHLY and CDR2 is FYNNEI. V shed 3 bases and J shed 5 bases, with 11 bases lying between them. CDR3 length: 13 amino acids. DNA of the CDR3: TGTGCCAGCAGTGATGGGCTAGCCGACGAGCAGTACGTC. Translated: CASSDGLADEQYV.

This clone has only a few counts. J is TRBJ1-3 and V is TRBV19; 8 bases match TRBD1. Germline V lookup: CDR1 LNHDA, CDR2 SQIVND (reference sequence). The V gene end was trimmed by 5 bases and the J gene end by 3 bases; junction bases not matched to a gene: 3. The length of the CDR3 is 14 residues. CDR3 loop: CASSRGQGGNTIYF. DNA of the CDR3: TGTGCCAGTAGTCGCGGACAGGGTGGAAACACCATATATTTT.

V and J are TRBV9 and TRBJ2-1; TRBD2 agrees at 10 bases. Trimming at V came to 4 bases and at J to 11 bases, leaving 12 bases not matched to a gene. Germline V gene data show CDR1 as SGDLS and CDR2 as YYNGEE. The CDR3 loop spans 15 amino acids. As DNA, the CDR3 is TGTGCCAGCAGCCCCGCTTTACTAGCGGGAACCCAGCAGTTCTTC. Protein product: CASSPALLAGTQQFF.

This clone has only one observation. The chain links TRBV18 to TRBJ2-5, with D unclear. The CDR3 sequence is 11 residues long. V was cut by 4 bases and J by 1 base, with 1 base left in between. CDR1 KGHSH and CDR2 LQKENI come from the germline V gene. CDR3 in DNA: TGTGCCAGCTCACTCCAAGAGACCCAGTACTTC. It is translated as CASSLQETQYF.

This chain links TRBV7-2 with TRBJ1-3; 7 bases map to TRBD1. The V gene's germline CDR1 is SGHTA and CDR2 FQGNSA. The CDR3 runs to 17 residues. With V trimmed by 2 bases and J by 4 bases, 11 bases remained unmatched. The CDR3 nucleotides read TGTGCCAGCAGCTTAACCTCGACAGGGAAAATAGGAAACACCATATATTTT. Translated: CASSLTSTGKIGNTIYF. The variable domain in full, completed from reference TRBV7-2 and TRBJ1-3, reads GAGVSQSPSNKVTEKGKDVELRCDPISGHTALYWYRQSLGQGLEFLIYFQGNSAPDKSGLPSDRFSAERTGGSVSTLTIQRTQQEDSAVYLCASSLTSTGKIGNTIYFGEGSWLTVV.